This T cell receptor (beta chain) was recovered during a study of a mutant IDH1 vaccine in newly diagnosed glioma. At the level of the study: Vaccination began 4-6 weeks post radiotherapy alone, or with temozolomide cycles.

Regarding the study as a whole: Immune responses induced by the vaccine were seen in 93.3% of patients, spanning multiple MHC alleles.

A note on this clone: What it recognizes is unknown.

TCRdb keeps only in-frame clones here, not all; method: immunoSEQ multiplex PCR. The sample lists about 69,000 clones; around 87% were seen once. Time point denoted: week 35, safety follow-up. Topical imiquimod accompanied each vaccine dose, which consisted of 300 ug of mutant IDH1 20-mer peptide. Per the germline V gene, CDR1 is SGHRS and CDR2 is YFSETQ. Trimming cost V 0 bases and J 7 bases; bases outside gene matches: 5. This CDR3 region has 14 residues. The sequence was obtained from a young man with glioma. V and J are TRBV5-1 and TRBJ1-2, with 8 nucleotides matching TRBD1. This material consisted of PBMCs, taken from a glioma patient whose treatment included an IDH1 peptide vaccine. The CDR3 DNA reads TGCGCCAGCAGCTTGGGGACAGGGTCTCCTGGCTACACCTTC. It encodes CASSLGTGSPGYTF.